Reported below is one T cell receptor (beta chain). Germline assignment: CDR1 KGHSH and CDR2 LQKENI. This CDR3 spans 13 amino acids. V lost 2 bases to trimming and J lost 6 bases; unmatched junction nucleotides: 2. This sample was included in a study of a mutant IDH1 vaccine in newly diagnosed glioma. Study-level information: There were approximately 60% males and roughly 38% females among treated patients, whose mean age was approximately 40 years. Standard pretreatment was either radiotherapy, temozolomide, or, for most, radiochemotherapy with temozolomide.

The time point was: baseline, week 1 (first vaccination visit). Treatment noted: pre-vaccination baseline after standard-of-care therapy. Diagnosis in the donors showed new WHO grade 3 or 4 astrocytomas that were IDH1-mutant and ATRX-lost. Sequencing was performed with immunoSEQ multiplex PCR; in TCRdb, only in-frame clones are kept and a portion is missing. Altogether about 54,000 clones are present, 80% to 90% being singletons, with the ten largest covering roughly a fifth. The gene calls are TRBV18 and TRBJ1-1; 8 bases are a match to TRBD1. Source: PBMCs, taken from a glioma patient treated with radiotherapy, temozolomide or both. This receptor was identified in a man younger than 30 with glioma. This chain's CDR3 is CASSPIQGAEAFF. DNA of the CDR3: TGTGCCAGCTCACCAATACAGGGGGCTGAAGCTTTCTTT.